One sample yielded the 9 T cell receptor beta chains listed below, sequenced in a study of shared clonotypes between healthy human individuals. Naive CD8 cells comprised CD45RO-negative, CCR7-positively selected cells, excluding terminally differentiated effector memory CD45RA+ cells. Method: immunoSEQ multiplex PCR; TCRdb's copy keeps in-frame clones and lacks some. The repertoire includes about 2,100,000 clones, about 93% of them detected once, and more than 1.5% sits in the top ten. Input material: naive CD8+ T cells from PBMCs. The source is a man younger than 35 in good health. Some clones in this sample may be carry-over from other donors' samples.

The chain combines TRBV6-6 with TRBJ1-4; 12 bases fit TRBD1. The J segment lost 8 bases and the V segment lost 5 bases, leaving 6 bases of the junction unmatched. This CDR3 contains 15 residues. From germline, CDR1 is MNHNY and CDR2 SVGAGI (reference sequence). Written as DNA, the CDR3 is TGTGCCAGCAGTGGGGACAGGGGGCTCGGGGAAAAACTGTTTTTT. Protein sequence: CASSGDRGLGEKLFF.

The V and J genes are TRBV7-8 and TRBJ1-4, with 7 nucleotides matching TRBD1. This CDR3 is built from 14 residues. Germline CDR1 is SGHVS and CDR2 is FQNEAQ. J was trimmed by 2 bases and V by 5 bases; bases with no gene match: 2. For the CDR3, the DNA is TGTGCCAGCAGCCCGGACAGGACTAATGAAAAACTGTTTTTT. This encodes CASSPDRTNEKLFF. The full variable domain, in which reference TRBV7-8 and TRBJ1-4 provide the parts outside the CDR3, is GAGVSQSPRYKVAKRGQDVALRCDPISGHVSLFWYQQALGQGPEFLTYFQNEAQLDKSGLPSDRFFAERPEGSVSTLKIQRTQQEDSAVYLCASSPDRTNEKLFFGSGTQLSVL.

V gene TRBV27 combines with J gene TRBJ2-7; D remains unclear. This CDR3 has 12 residues. CDR1 is MNHEY, CDR2 SMNVEV, per germline (reference sequence). The V gene lost 5 bases and the J gene lost 6 bases, with 11 bases spanning the gap. As DNA, the CDR3 is TGTGCCAGCAGTCTATATTCTGGCGAGCAGTACTTC. Translating it yields CASSLYSGEQYF.

J is TRBJ1-2 and V is TRBV9; 10 bases align to TRBD1. Germline values: CDR1 SGDLS, CDR2 YYNGEE. The CDR3 totals 15 residues. Trimming took 1 base from V and 2 from J; bases not matched to a gene: 2. DNA for the CDR3: TGTGCCAGCAGCGTATGGACAGGGGGGAACTATGGCTACACCTTC. Its translation: CASSVWTGGNYGYTF.

This rearrangement joins TRBV4-2 to TRBJ2-1, with TRBD2 identical over 14 bases. V dropped 5 bases and J dropped 7; count of bases not matched to a gene: 4. The germline gives CDR1 LGHNA, CDR2 YNFKEQ. The length of the CDR3 is 15 residues. This chain's CDR3 is CASSEGTSGSNEQFF. CDR3 DNA sequence: TGTGCCAGCAGCGAGGGGACTAGCGGGAGTAATGAGCAGTTCTTC.

The rearrangement links TRBV16 to TRBJ2-1, with 9 bases fitting TRBD1. The V and J ends lost 4 bases and 2 bases, in that order; junction bases with no gene match: 9. Germline V CDR1 and CDR2: KGHSY, FQNENV. The CDR3 totals 17 residues. CDR3 bases: TGTGCCAGCAGCCTTTCGACAGGGGGTTCCACCTACAATGAGCAGTTCTTC. The encoded protein is CASSLSTGGSTYNEQFF.

For this clone: At the DNA level, this CDR3 is encoded by other sequences in the same sample as well. The chain uses TRBV11-2 and TRBJ2-1; 7 nucleotides line up with TRBD2. The CDR3 has 15 residues. Per the germline V gene, CDR1 is SGHAT and CDR2 is FQNNGV. Trimming removed 5 bases from V and 0 bases from J; junction bases left unmatched: 4. Written as DNA, the CDR3 is TGTGCCAGCAGCCCTCGGGGGGACTCCTACAATGAGCAGTTCTTC. Protein sequence: CASSPRGDSYNEQFF.

The chain links TRBV2 to TRBJ1-5; perhaps TRBD1 as D (5 bases). The V end lost 7 bases, the J end lost 7 bases, and 17 bases lay between the germline ends. In germline, CDR1 is SNHLY, CDR2 FYNNEI. CDR3 length: 14 amino acids. The CDR3 DNA is TGTGCCAGCACGCCGGGGGGAAACAACCAGCCCCAGCATTTT. It codes for CASTPGGNNQPQHF.

Concerning this clone itself: Other nucleotide sequences in the sample specify the same CDR3. The chain joins TRBV27 to TRBJ2-7; 8 bases are a match to TRBD1. Germline V gene data show CDR1 as MNHEY and CDR2 as SMNVEV (reference sequence). Trimming at V came to 1 base and at J to 3 bases, leaving 2 bases not matched to a gene. This CDR3 region has 14 residues. The CDR3 sequence: CASSLYRGSYEQYF. DNA for the CDR3: TGTGCCAGCAGTTTATACAGGGGGAGCTACGAGCAGTACTTC.